This entry lists 15 T cell receptor beta chains sequenced from one sample in a study of tumor-infiltrating lymphocytes in localized non-small cell lung cancer. The method was immunoSEQ multiplex PCR; TCRdb's version includes in-frame clones alone and lacks a portion of them. Of 12,000 to 15,000 clones in the sample, approximately 68% were seen once. Sequencing used uninvolved lung tissue not adjacent to the tumor. All receptors come from a human donor with non-small cell lung cancer.

This rearrangement joins TRBV7-8 to TRBJ1-6, with unresolved D. CDR1 and CDR2 from the germline V gene are SGHVS and FQNEAQ. Trimming cost V 3 bases and J 0 bases, with 12 bases left between them. The CDR3 is made up of 17 amino acids. CDR3 DNA sequence: TGTGCCAGCAGCTTTACAGTCCCGATCTCCTATAATTCACCCCTCCACTTT. Protein sequence: CASSFTVPISYNSPLHF.

The CDR3 nucleotides are TGTGCCAGCAGTTACAGGGGTTCTAGGGCCAACGTCCTGACTTTC. Translating it yields CASSYRGSRANVLTF. The chain uses TRBV6-5 and TRBJ2-6; weak D call: TRBD1 (5 bases). This CDR3 comprises 15 residues. From germline, CDR1 is MNHEY and CDR2 SVGAGI. The germline V and J ends were trimmed by 2 bases and 5 bases, with 10 bases remaining between them.

The chain uses TRBV7-2 and TRBJ2-1, with D possibly being TRBD1 (6 bases). The germline V gene has CDR1 SGHTA and CDR2 FQGNSA. V was clipped by 5 bases and J by 3 bases, with 8 bases between them. The CDR3 extends over 13 amino acids. The DNA of the CDR3 is TGTGCCAGCAGCGGACAGCGCTACAATGAGCAGTTCTTC. Residues: CASSGQRYNEQFF. The variable domain in full, with the rest retrieved from reference TRBV7-2 and TRBJ2-1, is GAGVSQSPSNKVTEKGKDVELRCDPISGHTALYWYRQSLGQGLEFLIYFQGNSAPDKSGLPSDRFSAERTGGSVSTLTIQRTQQEDSAVYLCASSGQRYNEQFFGPGTRLTVL.

The chain links TRBV6-5 to TRBJ1-1; D is perhaps TRBD1 (6 bases). The germline gives CDR1 MNHEY, CDR2 SVGAGI. The V gene lost 6 bases and the J gene lost 11 bases, with 16 bases spanning the gap. The CDR3 totals 12 residues. The DNA of the CDR3 is TGTGCCAGCAGCACGCCACAGGGACGGGCTTTCTTT. Its protein is CASSTPQGRAFF.

This clone was observed a few times. The chain employs TRBV7-8 and TRBJ2-5; a possible D gene is TRBD2 (5 bases). Trimming shortened V by 5 bases and J by 2 bases, and 15 bases separated the two germline ends. The germline CDR1 and CDR2 sequences are SGHVS and FQNEAQ. The CDR3 loop spans 15 amino acids. CDR3 coding DNA: TGTGCCAGCAGCAACCCGGGAAAGCTTCAAGAGACCCAGTACTTC. Its translation: CASSNPGKLQETQYF. Full variable domain (missing parts from reference TRBV7-8 and TRBJ2-5): GAGVSQSPRYKVAKRGQDVALRCDPISGHVSLFWYQQALGQGPEFLTYFQNEAQLDKSGLPSDRFFAERPEGSVSTLKIQRTQQEDSAVYLCASSNPGKLQETQYFGPGTRLLVL.

This clone was counted a single time. The chain uses TRBV5-1 and TRBJ2-2; 8 bases are shared with TRBD1. V gave up 4 bases and J gave up 1 base; unmatched junction bases: 6. CDR1 SGHRS and CDR2 YFSETQ come from the germline V gene. The CDR3 is made up of 16 amino acids. The CDR3 reads CASSLGTGQNTGELFF. CDR3 in DNA: TGCGCCAGCAGCCTTGGGACAGGACAGAACACCGGGGAGCTGTTTTTT.

V and J are TRBV19 and TRBJ2-3; no clear D. The ends were cut back, 5 bases at V and 3 bases at J, with 12 bases in the middle. The germline CDR1 and CDR2 sequences are LNHDA and SQIVND (reference sequence). This CDR3 is 14 amino acids long. CDR3 nucleotides: TGTGCCAGTAGTCCGTCGACTGGGACAGATACGCAGTATTTT. Its protein product is CASSPSTGTDTQYF.

The chain carries TRBV4-1 and TRBJ1-2; D is uncertain. Trimming shortened V by 3 bases and J by 8 bases, and 7 bases separated the two germline ends. From germline, CDR1 is MGHRA and CDR2 YSYEKL. This CDR3 is built from 11 residues. CDR3 DNA: TGCGCCAGCAGCCAGAATCAGGGCTACACCTTC. It translates to CASSQNQGYTF.

This chain joins TRBV28 and TRBJ2-1; D is undetermined. The CDR3 has 10 amino acids. Trimming removed 7 bases at V and 12 bases at J, with 10 bases between. Per the germline V gene, CDR1 is MDHEN and CDR2 is SYDVKM. The CDR3 spells CASIGRGQFF. CDR3 coding DNA: TGTGCCAGCATCGGCCGAGGGCAGTTCTTC.

This clone was seen a handful of times. This chain connects TRBV30 to TRBJ1-2; D uncertain. Germline CDR1 is GTSNPN and CDR2 is SVGIG (reference sequence). Trimming shortened V by 0 bases and J by 8 bases, and 10 bases separated the two germline ends. The CDR3 has 12 residues. This chain's CDR3 is CAWSVVVEGYTF. CDR3 nucleotides: TGTGCCTGGAGTGTTGTCGTGGAGGGCTACACCTTC.

This clone was found once. V usage is TRBV27 and J usage is TRBJ2-1; 10 bases map to TRBD1. CDR1 and CDR2 (germline): MNHEY, SMNVEV (reference sequence). V lost 3 bases, J lost 3 bases, and 2 bases stayed unmatched. The CDR3 is 15 residues long. The CDR3 loop is CASSLGQGIYNEQFF. DNA for the CDR3: TGTGCCAGCAGTTTGGGACAGGGGATCTACAATGAGCAGTTCTTC.

This clone has more than one count but fewer than ten. The J gene is TRBJ1-1, the V gene TRBV7-6; no clear D gene. V was clipped by 5 bases and J by 0 bases, with 7 bases between them. The CDR3 covers 13 residues. CDR1 is SGHVS, CDR2 FNYEAQ, per germline. Written as DNA, the CDR3 is TGTGCCAGCAGCCTCAAAGTGAACACTGAAGCTTTCTTT. Its protein is CASSLKVNTEAFF.

The rearrangement uses TRBV5-1 and TRBJ2-3; tentative D call: TRBD1 (5 bases). The CDR3 consists of 14 residues. V was trimmed by 0 bases and J by 6 bases, leaving 11 bases between them. Germline assignment: CDR1 SGHRS and CDR2 YFSETQ. The CDR3 spells CASSLGGLVDTQYF. The CDR3, as DNA: TGCGCCAGCAGCTTGGGGGGCCTCGTCGATACGCAGTATTTT. Full variable domain (outside the CDR3, taken from reference TRBV5-1 and TRBJ2-3): KAGVTQTPRYLIKTRGQQVTLSCSPISGHRSVSWYQQTPGQGLQFLFEYFSETQRNKGNFPGRFSGRQFSNSRSEMNVSTLELGDSALYLCASSLGGLVDTQYFGPGTRLTVL.

The chain employs TRBV9 and TRBJ2-7, with 7 bases lining up with TRBD2. Germline V lookup: CDR1 SGDLS, CDR2 YYNGEE. V shed 4 bases, J shed 2 bases, and the junction held 12 bases outside the gene matches. The CDR3 sequence is 16 residues long. The chain's CDR3 is CASSSGEGKGAYEQYF. CDR3 bases: TGTGCCAGCAGCTCTGGGGAGGGGAAAGGCGCCTACGAGCAGTACTTC.

CDR3 amino acids: CASSHLAGEVTDTQYF. The CDR3 nucleotides read TGCGCCAGCAGCCACTTAGCGGGAGAGGTCACAGATACGCAGTATTTT. The chain couples TRBV4-3 to TRBJ2-3, with 9 bases fitting TRBD2. In germline, CDR1 is LGHNA, CDR2 YSLEER. Trimming cost V 3 bases and J 2 bases; bases outside gene matches: 6. The CDR3 runs to 16 residues.